Presented here are 10 T cell receptor beta chains from one specimen sequenced in a study of T cells in Graves' hyperthyroidism and ophthalmopathy. What was amplified from RNA transcripts were TCR beta CDR3 regions. The TCR CDR3 was amplified in a first-round RT-PCR using the HTBI primer set. MiXCR was run by TCRdb on the multiplex PCR reads, yielding one entry per CDR3 protein. The sample gives a few hundred thousand distinct CDR3 sequences, about 20% of which show up once; approximately 54% is in the top ten. Sample: blood. These receptors were taken from a woman in her sixties or seventies with Graves' ophthalmopathy.

The chain is built from TRBV25-1 and TRBJ1-1; D not certain. V was pared by 1 base and J by 12 bases, with 12 bases between. The germline V gene encodes CDR1 MGHDK and CDR2 SYGVNS. The CDR3 is made up of 12 amino acids. The CDR3 DNA follows: TGTGCCAGCAGTGAATCGGGTCGGGAGACTTTCTTT. It is translated as CASSESGRETFF.

Only a few counts were recorded for this clonotype. The chain couples TRBV19 to TRBJ1-1; D gene ambiguous. This CDR3 has 13 residues. V lost 5 bases to trimming and J lost 0 bases, with 7 bases between them. CDR1 LNHDA and CDR2 SQIVND come from the germline V gene (reference sequence). CDR3 sequence reads: CASSPLLNTEAFF. CDR3 DNA sequence: TGTGCCAGTAGTCCCCTGTTGAACACTGAAGCTTTCTTT.

This clonotype has only a few counts. The chain has TRBV12-5 and TRBJ1-2, with 9 bases aligning to TRBD1. This CDR3 is built from 13 residues. The V and J ends lost 2 bases and 7 bases, in that order; junction bases with no gene match: 2. CDR1 and CDR2 (germline): LGHNT, FRNRAP. The CDR3 here is CASGLTGGLGYTF. The CDR3 DNA sequence: TGTGCTAGTGGTTTGACAGGGGGCCTTGGCTACACCTTC.

The chain recombines TRBV28 with TRBJ1-2; D gene unclear. Germline V gene sequence: CDR1 MDHEN, CDR2 SYDVKM. CDR3 size: 16 residues. V was cut by 5 bases and J by 0 bases, with 16 bases left in between. CDR3 in amino acids: CASSLLPGKANYGYTF. CDR3 DNA: TGTGCCAGCAGTCTCCTACCAGGAAAAGCTAACTATGGCTACACCTTC.

This clonotype was recorded a few times. The chain couples TRBV7-2 to TRBJ2-2; tentative D call: TRBD2 (5 bases). The CDR3 loop spans 18 amino acids. The ends were cut back, 3 bases at V and 0 bases at J, with 17 bases in the middle. Germline CDR1 and CDR2: SGHTA and FQGNSA. The CDR3 DNA is TGTGCCAGCAGCTTCACCCTGGGCGGGCTTACGAACACCGGGGAGCTGTTTTTT. Its protein is CASSFTLGGLTNTGELFF.

This clonotype was counted between two and nine times. This chain connects TRBV6-1 to TRBJ1-5, with 10 positions matching TRBD1. Germline CDR1 and CDR2: MNHNS and SASEGT. This CDR3 is built from 16 residues. The ends lost 6 bases at V and 4 bases at J; junction bases unmatched: 9. Here the CDR3 reads CASSLVPGQGNQPQHF. The CDR3 nucleotides read TGTGCCAGCAGCTTAGTGCCGGGACAGGGGAATCAGCCCCAGCATTTT.

The rearrangement joins TRBV20-1 to TRBJ1-2, with 7 bases fitting TRBD1. V lost 2 bases and J lost 4; bases outside the gene matches: 13. In germline, CDR1 is DFQATT, CDR2 SNEGSKA (reference sequence). The CDR3 sequence is 16 residues long. The CDR3 DNA is TGCAGTGCTAGAAACTCTCCTTCCGGGACAGTCTATGGCTACACCTTC. Residues: CSARNSPSGTVYGYTF.

This clonotype was picked up a small number of times. The rearrangement links TRBV6-2 or TRBV6-3 to TRBJ2-6, with 9 bases lining up with TRBD1. J was trimmed by 1 base and V by 5 bases; bases with no gene match: 12. The germline gives CDR1 MNHEY, CDR2 SVGEGT. There are 19 residues in the CDR3. For the CDR3, the DNA is TGTGCCAGCAGTACCCGGACAGGGGACTTGAGGTCTGGGGCCAACGTCCTGACTTTC. Translated, it gives CASSTRTGDLRSGANVLTF.

This chain links TRBV27 with TRBJ2-7; weak D call: TRBD2 (6 bases). Germline assignment: CDR1 MNHEY and CDR2 SMNVEV (reference sequence). The CDR3 length is 14 residues. V was trimmed by 4 bases and J by 6 bases, leaving 16 bases between them. The CDR3 nucleotides read TGTGCCAGCAGTTCTTTGGGGGGACCGGGCGAGCAGTACTTC. Its protein is CASSSLGGPGEQYF.

V and J are TRBV12-3 or TRBV12-4 and TRBJ2-7, with D maybe TRBD1 (6 bases). The CDR3 has 15 residues. V was shortened by 4 bases and J by 4 bases, with 17 bases between the two germline ends. The CDR3 nucleotides are TGTGCCAGCAGTTCAAGCACCGGGACACTATACGAGCAGTACTTC. This encodes CASSSSTGTLYEQYF.